This T cell receptor beta chain was found in a study of blood T cell repertoires in COVID-19 (dated by TCRdb to the early 2020s). Study-wide context: Collaborator samples came from the United States, Italy and Spain and covered acute and convalescent phases of COVID-19. The samples were drawn from the first 160 participants of the ongoing ImmuneRACE study and from some 1,300 subjects provided by 6 global collaborators. The material from the prospective study consisted of cDNA or gDNA derived from T cells, B-cell-depleted T cells, or PBMCs. The dataset comprised deeply sampled blood TCRbeta repertoires from subjects exposed to, actively infected with, or recovered from COVID-19. Nearly every sample came with metadata listing a de-identified subject ID, COVID-19 status, age in years and sex. Where available, HLA class I and class II types were taken from metadata supplied by the sample provider and were not determined by assay-based typing. The repertoires were released in a freely available public database meant as a resource for research on the immune response to SARS-CoV-2. The research as a whole found: The quantity of clinical and demographic metadata differed by source and by participant and was supplied without curation.

TCRbeta CDR3 regions were amplified from genomic DNA by means of the immunoSEQ Assay, a bias-controlled multiplex PCR. In the authors' own workflow: Nucleated cell counts per sample were estimated from amplification of reference gene primers within the assay. Sequence reads were collapsed and filtered to measure the absolute abundance of every unique TCRbeta CDR3 rearrangement. For each sample, productive Simpson clonality was calculated as the square root of Simpson's diversity index over productive rearrangements. The clones in this table, taken by TCRdb from immuneACCESS, are in-frame only. Not every clone is retained; where verified, under half of the shortfall comes from an unresolved V gene, and the cause of the rest is unknown. V and J calls and clone size are those listed in that table; D and trimming were worked out from the DNA. In all, the sample holds around 100,000 clones, and roughly 90% of those were seen once. Jointly, the top ten make up around 7.2% of the sample.

V and J lose 4 bases and 1 base, and a span of 9 bases separates them. Inclusive of the bounding cysteine and phenylalanine, the CDR3 is 14 residues long. Of all the DNA, just the CDR3 is kept, 42 bases in frame from base 1. Per the germline V gene, SNHLY is the CDR1 and FYNNEI is the CDR2. As for this clone: What antigen it recognizes has not been identified. No clone much larger than this one lies a single base away; base qualities are absent.

The collaborating institutions used their own protocols to collect whole blood in K2EDTA tubes. For TCRbeta analysis, collaborators shipped samples in one of three forms: frozen whole blood, isolated PBMCs, or DNA extracted from either of those sample types. The material sequenced was peripheral blood. In this chain, TRBV2 is recombined with TRBJ2-3; the D gene is possibly TRBD1, with 5 bases matching. This receptor was taken from a man aged 25 to 40 in a cohort sampled during active COVID-19. The CDR3 loop reads CASSGGQGTDTQYF. The DNA sequence reads TGTGCCAGCAGTGGGGGCCAGGGCACAGATACGCAGTATTTT.